This T cell receptor beta chain is from a study of control samples from healthy donors and cancer patients. The repertoire was sequenced with immunoSEQ multiplex PCR; TCRdb's copy has only in-frame clones and lacks some. The data show around 140,000 clones, approximately 92% seen once. The length of the CDR3 is 15 residues. V lost 4 bases and J lost 9; bases outside the gene matches: 8. Germline V gene data show CDR1 as SGHNT and CDR2 as YYREEE (reference sequence). This receptor was obtained from a woman aged 50 to 60 in good health. Specimen: blood. The V and J genes are TRBV5-4 and TRBJ2-1; 12 bases match TRBD2. DNA of the CDR3: TGTGCCAGCAGCCGACTAGCGGGAGAGGTTGGTGAGCAGTTCTTC. This gives the protein CASSRLAGEVGEQFF.